The 25 T cell receptor beta chains in this list originate from one sample, sequenced in a study of T cell responses to AZD1222 COVID-19 vaccine. Using immunoSEQ multiplex PCR, the repertoire was profiled, and TCRdb retains in-frame clones only, with some absent. The sample lists 100,000 to 150,000 clones, around 82% occurring once. This material consisted of peripheral blood, taken on day 0 of AZD1222 vaccination. The receptors come from an adult in good health.

The V call is TRBV6-1, the J call TRBJ1-3; D may be TRBD1 (5 bases). V shed 1 base and J shed 4 bases, with 11 bases lying between them. Germline V gives CDR1 MNHNS, CDR2 SASEGT. CDR3 length: 15 residues. Here the CDR3 reads CASSEGEGTGNTIYF. CDR3 sequence (DNA): TGTGCCAGCAGTGAAGGGGAGGGGACGGGAAACACCATATATTTT.

V gene TRBV6-6 combines with J gene TRBJ1-3, with D perhaps matching TRBD1 (5 bases). Trimming pared 6 bases from V and 4 bases from J, leaving 13 bases between. The CDR3 totals 14 residues. From germline, CDR1 is MNHNY and CDR2 SVGAGI (reference sequence). The CDR3 reads CASRTTDPGNTIYF. DNA for the CDR3: TGTGCCAGCAGGACGACAGATCCGGGAAACACCATATATTTT.

The V call is TRBV9, the J call TRBJ2-1, with a weak D call TRBD1 (6 bases). V lost 3 bases, J lost 8 bases, and 21 bases lay in between. The CDR3 sequence is 16 residues long. The germline V gene encodes CDR1 SGDLS and CDR2 YYNGEE. The CDR3: CASSDSGTNYRDEQFF. The DNA for the CDR3 is TGTGCCAGCAGCGACTCCGGGACAAACTATAGGGATGAGCAGTTCTTC. Drawing the rest from reference TRBV9 and TRBJ2-1, the complete variable domain is DSGVTQTPKHLITATGQRVTLRCSPRSGDLSVYWYQQSLDQGLQFLIQYYNGEERAKGNILERFSAQQFPDLHSELNLSSLELGDSALYFCASSDSGTNYRDEQFFGPGTRLTVL.

The rearrangement links TRBV19 to TRBJ1-6, with a weak D call TRBD1 (6 bases). V shed 8 bases and J shed 9 bases, with 17 bases lying between them. CDR3 length: 14 amino acids. Germline CDR1 and CDR2: LNHDA and SQIVND (reference sequence). CDR3 bases: TGTGCCAGTGGCCTACAGGGTTCGGGTTCACCCCTCCACTTT. Its translation: CASGLQGSGSPLHF.

The chain uses TRBV6-5 and TRBJ1-2; the match to TRBD1 covers 9 bases. With V trimmed by 0 bases and J by 2 bases, 1 base remained unmatched. Germline V gene sequence: CDR1 MNHEY, CDR2 SVGAGI. This CDR3 region has 15 residues. The CDR3 sequence: CASSYSGTGNYGYTF. The CDR3, as DNA: TGTGCCAGCAGTTACTCCGGGACAGGGAACTATGGCTACACCTTC.

The rearrangement joins TRBV27 to TRBJ2-4; 11 bases are a match to TRBD1. The CDR3 has 17 amino acids. After removal of 4 bases from V and 8 bases from J, the junction contained 13 bases not matched to a gene. CDR1 is MNHEY and CDR2 is SMNVEV in the germline V gene (reference sequence). CDR3 bases: TGTGCCAGCAGTTCTTATGGGACAGGGGGTCGGATTGACATTCAGTACTTC. Its translation is CASSSYGTGGRIDIQYF.

V and J are TRBV2 and TRBJ1-5; 7 nucleotides agree with TRBD1. The CDR3 totals 12 residues. Germline loops: CDR1 SNHLY, CDR2 FYNNEI. V was pared by 8 bases and J by 2 bases, with 0 bases of the junction left unmatched. The CDR3 DNA follows: TGTGCCAGCGACAGGGGCAATCAGCCCCAGCATTTT. It codes for CASDRGNQPQHF.

The gene calls are TRBV19 and TRBJ1-2; TRBD1 agrees at 7 bases. Germline V gene sequence: CDR1 LNHDA, CDR2 SQIVND (reference sequence). This CDR3 contains 13 residues. The V and J ends lost 5 bases and 4 bases, in that order; junction bases with no gene match: 4. Written as DNA, the CDR3 is TGTGCCAGTAGTCGACAGGGAACCTATGGCTACACCTTC. It specifies CASSRQGTYGYTF.

This sequence joins TRBV29-1 and TRBJ2-7; TRBD1 matches 7 bases. The J segment lost 1 base and the V segment lost 5 bases, leaving 8 bases of the junction unmatched. From germline, CDR1 is SQVTM and CDR2 ANQGSEA. This CDR3 comprises 14 residues. The CDR3 bases are TGCAGCGTTAAATTTTCGGGACAGTCCTACGAGCAGTACTTC. It translates to CSVKFSGQSYEQYF.

This chain connects TRBV28 to TRBJ2-7; TRBD1 agrees at 8 bases. The CDR3 spans 17 residues. V shed 6 bases, J shed 2 bases, and the junction held 15 bases outside the gene matches. Germline assignment: CDR1 MDHEN and CDR2 SYDVKM. CDR3 in amino acids: CASSLTGGFSRAYEQYF. The CDR3 DNA is TGTGCCAGCAGCTTAACAGGGGGATTTTCTCGAGCCTACGAGCAGTACTTC.

The chain links TRBV7-3 to TRBJ2-6, with D uncertain. CDR3 length equals 16 residues. Germline V gives CDR1 SGHTA, CDR2 FQGTGA. The V and J ends lost 5 bases and 0 bases respectively, with 11 bases between them. CDR3 in DNA: TGTGCCAGCAGCCCCTCGACCGTCTCTGGGGCCAACGTCCTGACTTTC. Translating it yields CASSPSTVSGANVLTF.

The rearrangement links TRBV6-2 or TRBV6-3 to TRBJ2-3; possibly TRBD1 or TRBD2 for D (5 bases each). The CDR3 consists of 16 residues. Trimming removed 2 bases from V and 0 bases from J, with 12 bases in between. CDR1 is MNHEY and CDR2 is SVGEGT in the germline V gene. The DNA for the CDR3 is TGTGCCAGCAGTTACGGGGGTCCAATCAGCACAGATACGCAGTATTTT. It yields the protein CASSYGGPISTDTQYF.

This clone is a singleton in its sample. The V call is TRBV3-1 (or the pseudogene TRBV3-2), the J call TRBJ2-2, with 7 bases matching TRBD2. The length of the CDR3 is 13 residues. Germline loops: CDR1 LGHDT, CDR2 YNNKEL (reference sequence). V was pared by 8 bases and J by 1 base, with 1 base of the junction left unmatched. CDR3 loop: CASGEGNTGELFF. Here the CDR3 DNA reads TGTGCCAGCGGGGAGGGGAACACCGGGGAGCTGTTTTTT.

The chain employs TRBV28 and TRBJ1-1; D is unresolved. Trimming left V 2 bases short and J 12 bases short, with 10 bases between. The CDR3 contains 11 residues. Germline loops: CDR1 MDHEN, CDR2 SYDVKM. The CDR3 bases are TGTGCCAGCAGTTTAGGGCCTTTGCCTTTCTTT. Residues: CASSLGPLPFF.

The rearrangement uses TRBV28 and TRBJ1-2; weak D call: TRBD1 (6 bases). The CDR3 loop spans 14 amino acids. The germline V and J ends were trimmed by 6 bases and 4 bases, with 15 bases remaining between them. Germline V CDR1 and CDR2: MDHEN, SYDVKM. CDR3 sequence reads: CASSTQGGIYGYTF. For the CDR3, the DNA is TGTGCCAGCAGCACACAAGGGGGAATCTATGGCTACACCTTC.

V usage is TRBV11-1 and J usage is TRBJ2-3; D perhaps matches TRBD1 (5 bases). Trimming stripped 5 bases from V and 1 base from J, with 16 bases between. Germline V gives CDR1 SGHAT, CDR2 FQDESV (reference sequence). The CDR3 has 16 amino acids. In DNA form, the CDR3 reads TGTGCCAGCAGCCGTACCCAGGGATTGGGCACAGATACGCAGTATTTT. This encodes CASSRTQGLGTDTQYF.

The gene calls are TRBV2 and TRBJ2-1, with D possibly being TRBD2 (5 bases). V lost 7 bases and J lost 9, with 16 bases in between. This CDR3 comprises 13 residues. CDR1 SNHLY and CDR2 FYNNEI come from the germline V gene. The CDR3: CASKAAEVGEQFF. The CDR3 DNA is TGTGCCAGCAAGGCAGCGGAGGTCGGTGAGCAGTTCTTC.

The chain links TRBV14 to TRBJ2-7; D not certain. Looked up from germline, CDR1 is SGHDN and CDR2 is FVKESK. The CDR3 is made up of 17 amino acids. With 1 base removed from V and 0 bases from J, the gap between germline ends came to 16 bases. Here the CDR3 DNA reads TGTGCCAGCAGCCAAGGCGTAATGGGCCGCAGCTCCTACGAGCAGTACTTC. Protein: CASSQGVMGRSSYEQYF.

The V and J genes are TRBV6-6 and TRBJ1-4, with 7 bases identical to TRBD1. V gave up 3 bases and J gave up 7 bases; unmatched junction bases: 5. This CDR3 contains 14 residues. Germline-derived CDR1 and CDR2 are MNHNY and SVGAGI (reference sequence). DNA of the CDR3: TGTGCCAGCAGTTATCAAGGGGGCCGTGAAAAACTGTTTTTT. Amino acids: CASSYQGGREKLFF.

This clone was picked up one time. This sequence joins TRBV27 and TRBJ1-5, with D uncertain. The CDR3 extends over 15 amino acids. Germline-derived CDR1 and CDR2 are MNHEY and SMNVEV (reference sequence). The V gene lost 10 bases and the J gene lost 3 bases, with 19 bases spanning the gap. The CDR3 sequence: CANPLGSVDNQPQHF. The DNA of the CDR3 is TGTGCCAACCCGCTGGGCAGTGTGGACAATCAGCCCCAGCATTTT.

The J gene is TRBJ2-3, the V gene TRBV6-4, with 14 bases aligning to TRBD2. This CDR3 is 16 amino acids long. Germline values: CDR1 MRHNA, CDR2 SNTAGT. Trimming removed 4 bases from V and 0 bases from J; junction bases left unmatched: 0. This CDR3 reads CASSGTSGGSTDTQYF. The CDR3, as DNA: TGTGCCAGCAGTGGGACTAGCGGGGGGAGCACAGATACGCAGTATTTT.

In this sample, this clone turned up once. The chain has TRBV7-2 and TRBJ1-2; D remains unclear. The V end lost 5 bases, the J end lost 8 bases, and 21 bases lay between the germline ends. This CDR3 comprises 15 residues. CDR1 is SGHTA and CDR2 is FQGNSA in the germline V gene. The CDR3 protein is CASSPFPETPGGYTF. CDR3 nucleotide sequence: TGTGCCAGCAGCCCCTTCCCCGAGACCCCAGGAGGCTACACCTTC.

The J gene is TRBJ1-1, the V gene TRBV7-6; 7 bases are shared with TRBD1. Germline lookup yields CDR1 SGHVS and CDR2 FNYEAQ. The junction had 9 bases not matched to a gene; V was cut back by 1 base and J by 10 bases. This CDR3 region has 14 residues. CDR3 region: CASSLGGGAGGAFF. Here the CDR3 DNA reads TGTGCCAGCAGCTTAGGAGGGGGCGCAGGTGGAGCTTTCTTT.

V gene TRBV18 combines with J gene TRBJ1-1; tentatively, D is TRBD1 (5 bases). This CDR3 has 13 amino acids. From germline, CDR1 is KGHSH and CDR2 LQKENI. The ends were cut back, 2 bases at V and 11 bases at J, with 15 bases in the middle. CDR3 residues: CASSPSEGRGAFF. DNA for the CDR3: TGTGCCAGCTCACCATCCGAGGGGCGCGGGGCTTTCTTT.

V is TRBV4-2 and J is TRBJ2-7; 12 bases align to TRBD2. There are 15 residues in the CDR3. The V gene's germline CDR1 is LGHNA and CDR2 YNFKEQ. V lost 5 bases, J lost 4 bases, and 6 bases stayed unmatched. The CDR3 DNA follows: TGTGCCAGCAGCGCGTCTAGCGGGGGGGGGTACGAGCAGTACTTC. It is translated as CASSASSGGGYEQYF.